This TCR beta chain came from a study of shared clonotypes between healthy human individuals. Germline V gene lookup returns CDR1 SGHRS and CDR2 YFSETQ. V trimming: 1 base; J trimming: 7 bases; junction bases outside the gene matches: 9. This CDR3 has 15 residues. Clones were read by immunoSEQ multiplex PCR, and TCRdb kept only the in-frame ones, dropping some. The sample lists some 2 million clones, 95% occurring once. V is TRBV5-1 and J is TRBJ1-2, with 8 positions matching TRBD1. The receptor's source is a man between 18 and 35 years old in good health. Material for sequencing was naive CD4+ T cells sorted from blood. The subset is: CD45RA+ positively selected. The CDR3 here is CASSLSGTGLGGYTF. The CDR3 nucleotides are TGCGCCAGCAGCTTGTCCGGGACAGGACTAGGTGGCTACACCTTC.